Here is one T cell receptor (beta chain) with its context. Its antigen is as yet unknown. The PCR contained 60 Vbeta and 13 Jbeta primers. Per the authors' pipeline: There were 80 million to 95 million unique TCR beta chains by a later count, and about 12 million of them were shared. Clones were sequenced by immunoSEQ multiplex PCR, and TCRdb holds only the in-frame ones, with some missing. V, J and clone size reflect that table, while D and trimming were determined from the DNA. The sample has some 210,000 clones; roughly 80% are singletons. The data were obtained in a study of cytomegalovirus exposure and HLA in healthy donors. General observations from the study: For most subjects, TCR beta sequences were reported to predict HLA-A and HLA-B alleles with accuracy. Analyses of presence and absence presupposed an approximately uniform sequencing depth across donors. A later analysis found most CMV-associated TCR beta chains apparently HLA-restricted.

The CDR3 contains 17 residues. Between the trimmed V and J ends, which lost 2 bases and 6 bases, there was a span of 23 bases. In germline, CDR1 is MDHEN, CDR2 SYDVKM. This chain uses TRBV28 with TRBJ2-7; TRBD1 is a possible D gene (5 bases). Input material: PBMCs. The receptor was isolated from a woman aged 30 to 39 in good health and CMV-seropositive. The CDR3 bases are TGTGCCAGCAGTTTAGCCACTCTCGGCCTACCGCAGGGCGAGCAGTACTTC. Its translation is CASSLATLGLPQGEQYF.